This TCR beta chain stems from a study of cytomegalovirus exposure and HLA in healthy donors. V shed 2 bases and J shed 1 base, with 11 bases lying between them. The CDR3 consists of 15 residues. CDR1 and CDR2 from the germline V gene are MDHEN and SYDVKM. This table comes from immunoSEQ multiplex PCR, and its TCRdb copy is limited to in-frame clones, with some not included. The sample has fewer than 85,000 clones, around 90% seen once; the top ten hold 3.5% to 4%. The TCR was taken from a woman aged 18-29 years in good health and CMV-seropositive. The chain combines TRBV28 with TRBJ1-1; D is possibly TRBD1 (6 bases). Input material: PBMCs. The CDR3 DNA follows: TGTGCCAGCAGTTTACGGACAGACTCGAACACTGAAGCTTTCTTT. This codes for CASSLRTDSNTEAFF.